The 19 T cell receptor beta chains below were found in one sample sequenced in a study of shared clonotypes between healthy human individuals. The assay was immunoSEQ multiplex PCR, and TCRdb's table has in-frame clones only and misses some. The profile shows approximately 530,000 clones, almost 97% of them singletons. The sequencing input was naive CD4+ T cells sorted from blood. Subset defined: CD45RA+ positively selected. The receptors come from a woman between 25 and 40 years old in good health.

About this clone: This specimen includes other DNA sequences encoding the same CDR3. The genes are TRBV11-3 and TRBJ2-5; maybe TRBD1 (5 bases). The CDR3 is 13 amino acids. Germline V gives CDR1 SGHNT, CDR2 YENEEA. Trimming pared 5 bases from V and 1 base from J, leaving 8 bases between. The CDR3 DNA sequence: TGTGCCAGCAGCCTAGGGGCCCAAGAGACCCAGTACTTC. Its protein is CASSLGAQETQYF. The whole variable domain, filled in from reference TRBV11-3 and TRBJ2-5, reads EAGVVQSPRYKIIEKKQPVAFWCNPISGHNTLYWYLQNLGQGPELLIRYENEEAVDDSQLPKDRFSAERLKGVDSTLKIQPAELGDSAVYLCASSLGAQETQYFGPGTRLLVL.

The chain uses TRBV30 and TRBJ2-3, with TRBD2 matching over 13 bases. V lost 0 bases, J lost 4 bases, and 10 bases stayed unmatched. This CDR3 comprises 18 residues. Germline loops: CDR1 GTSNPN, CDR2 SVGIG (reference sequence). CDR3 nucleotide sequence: TGTGCCTGGAGTGTCTCCCGGACTAGCGGGAGTAATCCAGATACGCAGTATTTT. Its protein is CAWSVSRTSGSNPDTQYF. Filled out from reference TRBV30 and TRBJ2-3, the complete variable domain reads SQTIHQWPATLVQPVGSPLSLECTVEGTSNPNLYWYRQAAGRGLQLLFYSVGIGQISSEVPQNLSASRPQDRQFILSSKKLLLSDSGFYLCAWSVSRTSGSNPDTQYFGPGTRLTVL.

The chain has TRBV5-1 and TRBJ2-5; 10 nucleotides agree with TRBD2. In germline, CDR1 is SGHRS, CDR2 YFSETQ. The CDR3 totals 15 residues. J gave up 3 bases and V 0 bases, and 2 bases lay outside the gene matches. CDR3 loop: CASSLGGLAEETQYF. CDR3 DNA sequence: TGCGCCAGCAGCTTGGGCGGACTAGCGGAAGAGACCCAGTACTTC.

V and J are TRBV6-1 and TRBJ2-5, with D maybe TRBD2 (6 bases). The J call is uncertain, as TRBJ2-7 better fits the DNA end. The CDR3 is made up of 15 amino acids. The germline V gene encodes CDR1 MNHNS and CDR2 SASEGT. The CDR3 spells CASSEVGGETYEQYF. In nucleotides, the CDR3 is TGTGCCAGCAGTGAAGTGGGAGGAGAGACCTACGAGCAGTACTTC.

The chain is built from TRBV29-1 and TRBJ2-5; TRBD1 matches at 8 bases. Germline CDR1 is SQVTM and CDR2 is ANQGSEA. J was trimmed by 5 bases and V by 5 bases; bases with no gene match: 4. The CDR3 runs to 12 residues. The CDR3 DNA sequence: TGCAGCGTTAGGACAGGGAGCGAGACCCAGTACTTC. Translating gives CSVRTGSETQYF.

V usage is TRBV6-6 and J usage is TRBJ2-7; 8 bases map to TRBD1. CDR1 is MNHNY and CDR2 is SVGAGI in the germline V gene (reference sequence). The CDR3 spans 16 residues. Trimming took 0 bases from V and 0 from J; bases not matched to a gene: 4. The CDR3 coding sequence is TGTGCCAGCAGTTACTCTCGGGACAGGAGCTCCTACGAGCAGTACTTC. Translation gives CASSYSRDRSSYEQYF.

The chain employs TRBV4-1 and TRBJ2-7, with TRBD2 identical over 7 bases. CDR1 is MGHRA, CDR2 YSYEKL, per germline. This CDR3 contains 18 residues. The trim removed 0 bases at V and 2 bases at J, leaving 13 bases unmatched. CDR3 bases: TGCGCCAGCAGCCAAGATAGAGGAGGCGGGAGTACAACCTACGAGCAGTACTTC. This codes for CASSQDRGGGSTTYEQYF.

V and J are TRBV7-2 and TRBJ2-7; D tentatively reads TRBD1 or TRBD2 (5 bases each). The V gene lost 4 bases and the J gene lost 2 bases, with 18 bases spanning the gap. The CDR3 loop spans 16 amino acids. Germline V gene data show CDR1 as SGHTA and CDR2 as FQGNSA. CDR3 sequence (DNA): TGTGCCAGCAGCTCACCGATTTGGGGGATGGCCTACGAGCAGTACTTC. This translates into CASSSPIWGMAYEQYF. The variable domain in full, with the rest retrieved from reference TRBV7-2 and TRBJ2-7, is GAGVSQSPSNKVTEKGKDVELRCDPISGHTALYWYRQSLGQGLEFLIYFQGNSAPDKSGLPSDRFSAERTGGSVSTLTIQRTQQEDSAVYLCASSSPIWGMAYEQYFGPGTRLTVT.

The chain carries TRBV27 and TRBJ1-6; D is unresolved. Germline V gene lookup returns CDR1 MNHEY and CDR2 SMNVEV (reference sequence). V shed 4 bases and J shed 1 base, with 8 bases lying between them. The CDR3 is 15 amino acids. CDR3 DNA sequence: TGTGCCAGCAGTTCTCAGCGGTCCTATAATTCACCCCTCCACTTT. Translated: CASSSQRSYNSPLHF.

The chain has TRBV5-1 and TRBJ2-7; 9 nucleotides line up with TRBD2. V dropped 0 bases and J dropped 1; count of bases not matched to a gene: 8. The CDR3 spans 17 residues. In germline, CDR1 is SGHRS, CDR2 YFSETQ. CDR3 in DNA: TGCGCCAGCAGCTTGGGTGCGGGAGGGCCCCTGTCCTACGAGCAGTACTTC. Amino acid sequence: CASSLGAGGPLSYEQYF.

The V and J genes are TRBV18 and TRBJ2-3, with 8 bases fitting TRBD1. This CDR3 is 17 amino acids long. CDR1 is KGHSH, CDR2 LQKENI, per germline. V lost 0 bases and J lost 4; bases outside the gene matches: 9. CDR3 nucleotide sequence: TGTGCCAGCTCACCACCTCTGGGCAGGGGGCTCGCAGATACGCAGTATTTT. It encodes CASSPPLGRGLADTQYF.

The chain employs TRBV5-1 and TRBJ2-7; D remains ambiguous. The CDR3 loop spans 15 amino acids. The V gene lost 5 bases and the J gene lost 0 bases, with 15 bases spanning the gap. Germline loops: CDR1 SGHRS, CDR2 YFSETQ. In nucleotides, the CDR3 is TGCGCCAGCAGAGGTTCCAGCTTGGGCTCCTACGAGCAGTACTTC. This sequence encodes CASRGSSLGSYEQYF.

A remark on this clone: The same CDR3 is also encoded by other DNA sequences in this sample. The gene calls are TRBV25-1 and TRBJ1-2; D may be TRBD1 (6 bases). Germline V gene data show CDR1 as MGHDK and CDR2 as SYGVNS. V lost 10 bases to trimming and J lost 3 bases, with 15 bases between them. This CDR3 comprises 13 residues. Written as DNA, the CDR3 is TGTGCCACCCAACAGGGAAACTACTATGGCTACACCTTC. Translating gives CATQQGNYYGYTF.

CDR3 amino acids: CASSASRSGDYGYTF. The CDR3 region has the DNA TGCGCCAGCAGCGCTTCCAGGTCGGGGGACTATGGCTACACCTTC. The J gene is TRBJ1-2, the V gene TRBV5-1; TRBD1 is a possible D gene (5 bases). The CDR3 totals 15 residues. The germline V gene encodes CDR1 SGHRS and CDR2 YFSETQ. V was trimmed by 4 bases and J by 3 bases, leaving 16 bases between them.

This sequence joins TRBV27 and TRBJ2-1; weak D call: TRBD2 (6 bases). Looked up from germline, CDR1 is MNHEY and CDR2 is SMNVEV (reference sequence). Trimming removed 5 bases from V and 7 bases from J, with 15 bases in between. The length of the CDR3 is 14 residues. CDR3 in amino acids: CASSPTTGRNEQFF. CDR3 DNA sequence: TGTGCCAGCAGTCCCACCACCGGGAGAAATGAGCAGTTCTTC.

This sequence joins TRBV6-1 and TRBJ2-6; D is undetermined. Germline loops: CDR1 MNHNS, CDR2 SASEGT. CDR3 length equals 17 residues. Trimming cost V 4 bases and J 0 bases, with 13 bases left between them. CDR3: CASSVLRRSSGANVLTF. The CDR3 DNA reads TGTGCCAGCAGTGTATTGAGGCGGTCCTCTGGGGCCAACGTCCTGACTTTC.

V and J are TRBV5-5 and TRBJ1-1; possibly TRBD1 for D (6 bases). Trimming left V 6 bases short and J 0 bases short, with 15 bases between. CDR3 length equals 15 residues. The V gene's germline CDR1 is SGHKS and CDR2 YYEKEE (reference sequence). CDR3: CASTRRGGMNTEAFF. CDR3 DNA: TGTGCCAGCACCCGTCGAGGGGGAATGAACACTGAAGCTTTCTTT. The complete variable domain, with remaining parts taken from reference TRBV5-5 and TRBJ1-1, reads DAGVTQSPTHLIKTRGQQVTLRCSPISGHKSVSWYQQVLGQGPQFIFQYYEKEERGRGNFPDRFSARQFPNYSSELNVNALLLGDSALYLCASTRRGGMNTEAFFGQGTRLTVV.

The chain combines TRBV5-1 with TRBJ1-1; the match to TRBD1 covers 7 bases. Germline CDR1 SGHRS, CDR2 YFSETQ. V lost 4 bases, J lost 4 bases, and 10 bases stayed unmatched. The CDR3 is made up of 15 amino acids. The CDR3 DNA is TGCGCCAGCAGCACACAGGGGACTCCTGCCACTGAAGCTTTCTTT. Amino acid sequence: CASSTQGTPATEAFF.

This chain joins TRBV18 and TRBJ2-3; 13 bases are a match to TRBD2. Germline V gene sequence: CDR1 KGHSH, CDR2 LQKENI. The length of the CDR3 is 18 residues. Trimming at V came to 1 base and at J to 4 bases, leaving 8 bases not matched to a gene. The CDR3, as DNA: TGTGCCAGCTCACCACTACTAGCGGGAGGGCCGGTTTCAGATACGCAGTATTTT. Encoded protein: CASSPLLAGGPVSDTQYF.